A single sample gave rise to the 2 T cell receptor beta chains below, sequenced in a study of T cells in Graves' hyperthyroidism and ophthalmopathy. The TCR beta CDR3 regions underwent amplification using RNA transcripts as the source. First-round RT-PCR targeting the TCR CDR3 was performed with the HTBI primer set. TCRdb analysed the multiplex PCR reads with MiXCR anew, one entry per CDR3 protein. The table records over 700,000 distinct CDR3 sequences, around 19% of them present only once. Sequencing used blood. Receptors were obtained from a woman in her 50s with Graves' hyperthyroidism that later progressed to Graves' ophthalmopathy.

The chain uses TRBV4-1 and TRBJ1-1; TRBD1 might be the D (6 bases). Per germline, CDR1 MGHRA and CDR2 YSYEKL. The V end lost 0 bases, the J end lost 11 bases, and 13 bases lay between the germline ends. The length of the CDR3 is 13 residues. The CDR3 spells CASSQEGAGDAFF. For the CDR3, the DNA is TGCGCCAGCAGCCAAGAGGGGGCGGGTGACGCTTTCTTT.

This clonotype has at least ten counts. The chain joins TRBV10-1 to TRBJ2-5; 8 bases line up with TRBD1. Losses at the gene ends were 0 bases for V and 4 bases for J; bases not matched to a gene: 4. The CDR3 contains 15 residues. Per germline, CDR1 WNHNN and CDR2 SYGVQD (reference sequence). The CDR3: CASSESQGDGETQYF. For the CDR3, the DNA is TGCGCCAGCAGTGAGTCACAGGGGGACGGAGAGACCCAGTACTTC.